This T cell receptor (beta chain) was retrieved from a study of post-analysis software for immune sequencing data. Study-level findings and limits: The five TRBV segments detected at higher frequency in patients than in controls included TRBV5-6, TRBV5-1 and TRBV20-1. Multiple sclerosis patients had significantly lower normalized Chao1 diversity than controls.

The CDR3 extends over 14 amino acids. V was shortened by 6 bases and J by 2 bases, with 14 bases between the two germline ends. Germline-derived CDR1 and CDR2 are MNHEY and SVGAGI. This clonotype has only a few counts. Its target is not known. Prepared libraries of TCR beta cDNA carried unique molecular identifiers. TCRdb reprocessed the PCR reads via MiXCR and lists one record per CDR3 protein. This sample has hundreds of thousands of distinct CDR3 sequences, with 30% found just once. This chain uses TRBV6-5 with TRBJ2-7, with a tentative D call TRBD1 (6 bases). This TCR was sampled from a girl aged 10 to 17 with multiple sclerosis. Sample: blood. The CDR3 DNA is TGTGCCAGCAGGAGGGGGATTAGTCCCTACGAGCAGTACTTC. This sequence encodes CASRRGISPYEQYF.